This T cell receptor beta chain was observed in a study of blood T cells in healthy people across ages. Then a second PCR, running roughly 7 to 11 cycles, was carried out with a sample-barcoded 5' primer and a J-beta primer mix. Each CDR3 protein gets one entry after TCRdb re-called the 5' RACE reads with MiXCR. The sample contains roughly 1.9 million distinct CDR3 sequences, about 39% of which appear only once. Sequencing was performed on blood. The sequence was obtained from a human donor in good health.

CDR3: CASGLTPQAEAFF. DNA of the CDR3: TGTGCCAGCGGCCTAACCCCTCAGGCTGAAGCTTTCTTT. The V gene is TRBV7-9, the J gene TRBJ1-1; no reliable D call. The V end was cut by 8 bases, the J end by 6 bases, with 16 bases between. CDR1 SEHNR and CDR2 FQNEAQ come from the germline V gene (reference sequence). The CDR3 spans 13 residues.